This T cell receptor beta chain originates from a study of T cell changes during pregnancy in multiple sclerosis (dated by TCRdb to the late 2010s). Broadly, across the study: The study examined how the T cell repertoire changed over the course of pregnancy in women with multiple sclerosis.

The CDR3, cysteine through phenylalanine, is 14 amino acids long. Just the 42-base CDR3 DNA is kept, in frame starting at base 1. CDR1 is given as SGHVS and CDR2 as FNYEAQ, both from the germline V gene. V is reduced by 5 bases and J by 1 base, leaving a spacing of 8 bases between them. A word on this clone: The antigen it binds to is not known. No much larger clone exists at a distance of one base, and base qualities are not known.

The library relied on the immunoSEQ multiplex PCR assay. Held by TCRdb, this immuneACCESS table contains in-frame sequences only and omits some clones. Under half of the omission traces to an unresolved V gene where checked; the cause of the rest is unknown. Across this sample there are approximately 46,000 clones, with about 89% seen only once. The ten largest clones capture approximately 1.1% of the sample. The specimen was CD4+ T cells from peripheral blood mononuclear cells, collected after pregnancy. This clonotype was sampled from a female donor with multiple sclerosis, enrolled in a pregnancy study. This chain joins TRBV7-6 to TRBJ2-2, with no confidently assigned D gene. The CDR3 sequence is CASSPQENTGELFF. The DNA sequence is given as TGTGCCAGCAGCCCTCAGGAGAACACCGGGGAGCTGTTTTTT.